This TCR beta chain originates from a study of blood T cell repertoires in COVID-19. The wider study: There were acute and convalescent COVID-19 samples, and they came from the United States, Italy and Spain. PBMCs, B-cell-depleted T cells, or T cells provided the cDNA or gDNA that made up the material.

In Seattle, patients joined the study during active infection and were tracked longitudinally. Profiling relied on immunoSEQ multiplex PCR, and the TCRdb table lists in-frame clones only, not all of them. The sample contains fewer than 150,000 clones, approximately 85% of which appear only once. In regard to this clone: Other DNA sequences in this sample translate to the same CDR3.

The sequencing sample was made of peripheral blood. The receptor comes from a woman aged 60-75 years with COVID-19, enrolled during active disease.

This CDR3 reads CSASPGTGHYGYTF. The CDR3 region has the DNA TGCAGTGCTAGTCCCGGGACAGGGCACTATGGCTACACCTTC. The chain employs TRBV20-1 and TRBJ1-2, with 9 nucleotides matching TRBD1. In germline, CDR1 is DFQATT, CDR2 SNEGSKA (reference sequence). The ends lost 3 bases at V and 3 bases at J; junction bases unmatched: 5. This CDR3 comprises 14 residues.